The next 10 T cell receptor beta chains were all read from a single sample in a study of T cell responses to AZD1222 COVID-19 vaccine. The data were produced by immunoSEQ multiplex PCR, yet TCRdb's version contains in-frame clones alone and is incomplete. The data show 150,000 to 200,000 clones, roughly nine tenths seen once. The starting material was peripheral blood, obtained on day 0 of AZD1222 vaccination. These receptors were taken from an adult in good health.

The chain combines TRBV5-5 with TRBJ2-7; 8 bases are shared with TRBD1. The CDR3 consists of 14 residues. V was clipped by 0 bases and J by 3 bases; unmatched bases: 2. Germline-derived CDR1 and CDR2 are SGHKS and YYEKEE (reference sequence). The CDR3 region is CASSLGQGLYEQYF. The CDR3 DNA is TGTGCCAGCAGCTTGGGACAGGGGCTCTACGAGCAGTACTTC.

The V gene is TRBV4-1, the J gene TRBJ1-2; a possible D gene is TRBD1 (5 bases). CDR3 length: 14 residues. Trimming removed 2 bases at V and 8 bases at J, with 15 bases between. CDR1 is MGHRA, CDR2 YSYEKL, per germline. The CDR3 DNA reads TGCGCCAGCAGCCAATTGTTTCGGGGGAAAGGCTACACCTTC. Protein sequence: CASSQLFRGKGYTF.

The gene calls are TRBV19 and TRBJ1-3; D gene unclear. Trimming took 3 bases from V and 4 from J, leaving 13 bases between them. The germline V gene has CDR1 LNHDA and CDR2 SQIVND (reference sequence). The CDR3 spans 15 residues. This CDR3 is CASSIIGRTGNTIYF. The CDR3 DNA reads as TGTGCCAGTAGTATCATAGGACGGACCGGAAACACCATATATTTT.

The rearrangement joins TRBV4-2 to TRBJ1-2; 9 nucleotides align to TRBD1. Losses at the gene ends were 0 bases for V and 8 bases for J; bases not matched to a gene: 7. The CDR3 length is 15 residues. Germline CDR1 reads LGHNA; CDR2 reads YNFKEQ. Here the CDR3 DNA reads TGTGCCAGCAGCCAAGATGTAGGACAGGGGATCGGCTACACCTTC. Amino acids: CASSQDVGQGIGYTF.

The count of this clone is one. This chain uses TRBV7-8 with TRBJ2-7, with 13 bases identical to TRBD2. The CDR3 runs to 15 residues. Germline V gives CDR1 SGHVS, CDR2 FQNEAQ. V shed 4 bases, J shed 4 bases, and the junction held 4 bases outside the gene matches. The DNA of the CDR3 is TGTGCCAGCAGCTGGGGACTAGCGGGGCTATACGAGCAGTACTTC. Amino acids: CASSWGLAGLYEQYF. The variable domain in full, with the rest retrieved from reference TRBV7-8 and TRBJ2-7, is GAGVSQSPRYKVAKRGQDVALRCDPISGHVSLFWYQQALGQGPEFLTYFQNEAQLDKSGLPSDRFFAERPEGSVSTLKIQRTQQEDSAVYLCASSWGLAGLYEQYFGPGTRLTVT.

V usage is TRBV7-2 and J usage is TRBJ1-5, with unresolved D. Germline-derived CDR1 and CDR2 are SGHTA and FQGNSA. V lost 4 bases and J lost 4, with 8 bases in between. This CDR3 has 13 amino acids. CDR3 amino acids: CASSWQVNQPQHF. The CDR3 nucleotides are TGTGCCAGCAGCTGGCAGGTGAATCAGCCCCAGCATTTT.

The V gene is TRBV29-1, the J gene TRBJ2-2; D uncertain. The CDR3 runs 12 residues. Germline V gene sequence: CDR1 SQVTM, CDR2 ANQGSEA. V was pared by 7 bases and J by 4 bases, with 10 bases between. CDR3 amino acids: CSARTVTGELFF. CDR3 nucleotide sequence: TGCAGCGCCCGGACGGTCACCGGGGAGCTGTTTTTT.

V gene TRBV2 combines with J gene TRBJ2-3; D perhaps matches TRBD1 (5 bases). The CDR3 length is 14 residues. With 7 bases removed from V and 4 bases from J, the gap between germline ends came to 15 bases. Looked up from germline, CDR1 is SNHLY and CDR2 is FYNNEI. For the CDR3, the DNA is TGTGCCAGCACCCTGGCTCAAGGGGCAGATACGCAGTATTTT. This translates into CASTLAQGADTQYF.

This rearrangement joins TRBV12-3 or TRBV12-4 to TRBJ2-2; D not certain. V lost 5 bases and J 10 bases, leaving 14 bases between the germline ends. This CDR3 is 13 amino acids long. CDR3 sequence reads: CASSPQTDSELFF. The CDR3 DNA sequence: TGTGCCAGCAGTCCGCAGACCGACTCGGAGCTGTTTTTT.

The rearrangement joins TRBV6-5 to TRBJ1-5; D is perhaps TRBD1 (5 bases). This CDR3 region has 16 residues. Trimming took 2 bases from V and 7 from J, leaving 18 bases between them. Germline values: CDR1 MNHEY, CDR2 SVGAGI. CDR3 residues: CASSYRDPGKGQPQHF. The DNA of the CDR3 is TGTGCCAGCAGTTACCGGGACCCAGGGAAAGGACAGCCCCAGCATTTT.